The present T cell receptor beta chain was sequenced within a study of identical twins. Study-wide points: There is a chance that invariant MAIT and iNKT cells partially muddied zero-insertion analyses. Twin pairs' shared out-of-frame alpha sequences were enriched in low generation probability.

This clonotype has a count of ten or more. The target antigen is unknown. TCRdb fed the 5' RACE reads into MiXCR, producing one record per CDR3 protein. Among 200,000 to 250,000 distinct CDR3 sequences listed, roughly a tenth were seen once. CDR1 and CDR2 from the germline V gene are SQVTM and ANQGSEA. The CDR3 sequence is 11 residues long. With 3 bases clipped from V and 4 bases from J, the junction kept 0 bases outside the gene matches. V gene TRBV29-1 combines with J gene TRBJ2-7; 7 bases fit TRBD1. This clonotype was obtained from a man aged 45-65 years in good health. The sample comprised memory T cells sorted from blood. DNA for the CDR3: TGCAGCGTTGAGGACAGGTACGAGCAGTACTTC. Amino acid sequence: CSVEDRYEQYF.